The source of this T cell receptor beta chain is a study of graft-versus-host responses after intestinal transplantation. Study background: Anti-thymocyte globulin served as induction for all recipients, who then took tacrolimus and steroids for about 3 years.

The V gene end was trimmed by 1 base and the J gene end by 6 bases; junction bases not matched to a gene: 5. This CDR3 region has 15 residues. Germline CDR1 reads MNHNS; CDR2 reads SASEGT. Sequencing used immunoSEQ multiplex PCR; TCRdb keeps in-frame clones, though not all of them. The sample carries 9,000 to 13,000 clones, almost 95% recorded once. The chain recombines TRBV6-1 with TRBJ2-7, with TRBD2 identical over 11 bases. Specimen: PBMCs, collected approximately 40 days after intestinal transplantation. This receptor was identified in a human patient who received an intestinal transplant, so some T cells may come from the graft donor. CDR3 sequence: CASSEEASGGTEQYF. The CDR3 DNA is TGTGCCAGCAGTGAAGAGGCTAGCGGGGGGACCGAGCAGTACTTC.